The 8 T cell receptor beta chains reported below all come from one sample, sequenced in a study of identical twins. MiXCR, run by TCRdb on the 5' RACE reads, gives a single entry per CDR3 protein. The table has roughly 750,000 distinct CDR3 sequences, 21% seen once; the top ten hold 4% to 5.5%. This sample was also put to use in a study of T cells expressing NK-cell markers.

The sequencing input was PBMCs. The source of these receptors is a woman younger than 30 in good health.

The chain recombines TRBV5-1 with TRBJ2-1; tentative D call: TRBD1 (7 bases). With 2 bases removed from V and 8 bases from J, the gap between germline ends came to 14 bases. The CDR3 extends over 14 amino acids. CDR1 is SGHRS, CDR2 YFSETQ, per germline. CDR3 protein: CASSFQGGDYEQFF. The CDR3 region has the DNA TGCGCCAGCAGCTTTCAGGGGGGAGATTATGAGCAGTTCTTC.

V is TRBV5-1 and J is TRBJ2-6; tentative D call: TRBD2 (5 bases). CDR1 is SGHRS and CDR2 is YFSETQ in the germline V gene. Trimming stripped 0 bases from V and 0 bases from J, with 13 bases between. This CDR3 contains 18 residues. CDR3 sequence reads: CASSLAAADFSGANVLTF. CDR3 in DNA: TGCGCCAGCAGCTTGGCCGCGGCGGACTTCTCTGGGGCCAACGTCCTGACTTTC. The variable domain in full, with the rest retrieved from reference TRBV5-1 and TRBJ2-6, is KAGVTQTPRYLIKTRGQQVTLSCSPISGHRSVSWYQQTPGQGLQFLFEYFSETQRNKGNFPGRFSGRQFSNSRSEMNVSTLELGDSALYLCASSLAAADFSGANVLTFGAGSRLTVL.

This chain connects TRBV27 to TRBJ1-4; no clear D gene. V was pared by 5 bases and J by 0 bases, with 10 bases between. The CDR3 loop spans 15 amino acids. Germline lookup yields CDR1 MNHEY and CDR2 SMNVEV (reference sequence). The CDR3 DNA reads as TGTGCCAGCAGTAGGACTCAGGCAACTAATGAAAAACTGTTTTTT. It is translated as CASSRTQATNEKLFF.

This clonotype occurred a few times. This chain uses TRBV29-1 with TRBJ2-1; 7 positions agree with TRBD2. The V gene's germline CDR1 is SQVTM and CDR2 ANQGSEA. V trimming: 7 bases; J trimming: 9 bases; junction bases outside the gene matches: 9. This CDR3 spans 12 amino acids. CDR3 loop: CSARGSSGEQFF. In nucleotides, the CDR3 is TGCAGCGCCCGCGGGAGTAGTGGTGAGCAGTTCTTC.

This chain links TRBV20-1 with TRBJ2-3; no clear D. The CDR3 consists of 12 residues. Germline loops: CDR1 DFQATT, CDR2 SNEGSKA (reference sequence). V shed 5 bases and J shed 0 bases, with 6 bases lying between them. As DNA, the CDR3 is TGCAGTGCTCACCCTAGCACAGATACGCAGTATTTT. Protein sequence: CSAHPSTDTQYF.

The chain carries TRBV20-1 and TRBJ1-2, with 9 bases fitting TRBD1. The CDR3 has 14 amino acids. Germline-derived CDR1 and CDR2 are DFQATT and SNEGSKA (reference sequence). V shed 3 bases, J shed 4 bases, and the junction held 6 bases outside the gene matches. This chain's CDR3 is CSASSGTGSYGYTF. CDR3 nucleotides: TGCAGTGCTAGTTCCGGGACAGGGAGCTATGGCTACACCTTC.

V is TRBV11-1 and J is TRBJ2-2, with 8 bases identical to TRBD1. The CDR3 has 18 amino acids. Per the germline V gene, CDR1 is SGHAT and CDR2 is FQDESV (reference sequence). The V segment lost 1 base and the J segment 1 base; nucleotides outside the gene matches: 8. DNA for the CDR3: TGTGCCAGCAGCTTAGACGCCGCGGACAGGGTGAACACCGGGGAGCTGTTTTTT. Protein product: CASSLDAADRVNTGELFF.

This clonotype was seen repeatedly, ten times or more. V gene TRBV7-8 combines with J gene TRBJ2-3; no clear D. CDR1 is SGHVS and CDR2 is FQNEAQ in the germline V gene. The V end was cut by 3 bases, the J end by 6 bases, with 10 bases between. CDR3 length: 13 amino acids. The CDR3: CASSFELADTQYF. CDR3 coding DNA: TGTGCCAGCAGCTTCGAGTTGGCGGATACGCAGTATTTT.